This is a list of T cell receptor beta chains from one sample in a study of CD8 T cells in ankylosing spondylitis. MiXCR was run by TCRdb on the 5' RACE reads, yielding one entry per CDR3 protein. Among 700,000 to 1,000,000 distinct CDR3 sequences, 10% to 15% were seen once, and the ten largest hold less than 0.65%. The sequenced material came from blood, either unsorted or a sorted T cell fraction (not recorded which). The receptors were sampled from a male donor with ankylosing spondylitis. Each CDR3 is given with its conserved first and last residue. The D gene is left open where the match is weak. Clone size appears in some rows only: once, few, many, or a class for an expanded clone.

CDR3 | DNA | J | size | length | V | D
CASSLSDRLDEQFF | TGTGCCAGTAGTCTTTCCGACCGATTAGATGAGCAGTTCTTC | TRBJ2-1 | once | 14 | TRBV19 | NA
CASSPTTGTGELFF | TGTGCCAGCAGCCCTACCACAGGGACCGGGGAGCTGTTTTTT | TRBJ2-2 | many | 14 | TRBV5-5 | NA
CASSFYDSTDTQYF | TGTGCCAGCAGCTTTTACGATAGCACAGATACGCAGTATTTT | TRBJ2-3 | few | 14 | TRBV7-2 | NA
CASSQSDRADTQYF | TGTGCCAGCAGCCAATCGGACAGGGCAGATACGCAGTATTTT | TRBJ2-3 | few | 14 | TRBV16 | TRBD1
CASSLAPYNEQFF | TGTGCCAGCAGCTTAGCCCCCTACAATGAGCAGTTCTTC | TRBJ2-1 | many | 13 | TRBV5-1 | NA
CASSYSVDGNTQYF | TGTGCCAGCAGTTACTCGGTCGACGGGAATACGCAGTATTTT | TRBJ2-3 | many | 14 | TRBV6-5 | NA
CAINYSGRASDTQYF | TGTGCCATCAACTATAGCGGGAGGGCCTCAGATACGCAGTATTTT | TRBJ2-3 | NA | 15 | TRBV10-3 | TRBD2
CSASRESNEKLFF | TGCAGTGCTAGCCGGGAGTCTAATGAAAAACTGTTTTTT | TRBJ1-4 | few | 13 | TRBV20-1 | NA
CASSQVWGLRQPQHF | TGCGCCAGCAGCCAAGTATGGGGTCTTAGGCAGCCCCAGCATTTT | TRBJ1-5 | NA | 15 | TRBV4-1 | NA
CASSLFGGASSYNEQFF | TGTGCCAGCAGCTTATTTGGTGGGGCAAGCTCCTACAATGAGCAGTTCTTC | TRBJ2-1 | few | 17 | TRBV7-2 | NA
CAISVPHKTGGEWVFYEQYF | TGTGCCATCAGTGTTCCACACAAGACAGGGGGGGAATGGGTCTTCTACGAGCAGTACTTC | TRBJ2-7 | NA | 20 | TRBV10-3 | TRBD1
CASSQDGTPWYEQYF | TGTGCCAGCAGTCAGGACGGGACCCCGTGGTACGAGCAGTACTTC | TRBJ2-7 | NA | 15 | TRBV6-2/TRBV6-3 | NA
CASSFRRRWGTQYF | TGTGCCAGCAGTTTCCGCAGGCGGTGGGGTACGCAGTATTTT | TRBJ2-3 | few | 14 | TRBV12-3/TRBV12-4 | NA
CASQGQGEPYEQYF | TGCGCCAGCCAAGGACAGGGGGAACCCTACGAGCAGTACTTC | TRBJ2-7 | many | 14 | TRBV5-1 | TRBD1
CASSPGTRTFYEQYF | TGTGCCAGCAGTCCCGGGACACGAACCTTCTACGAGCAGTACTTC | TRBJ2-7 | many | 15 | TRBV12-3/TRBV12-4 | NA
CATGGGHDEQYF | TGTGCCACCGGAGGGGGACACGACGAGCAGTACTTC | TRBJ2-7 | NA | 12 | TRBV24-1 | NA
CASSPTGTGNYGYTF | TGTGCCAGCAGCCCCACAGGGACAGGAAACTATGGCTACACCTTC | TRBJ1-2 | NA | 15 | TRBV6-2/TRBV6-3 | TRBD1
CASSLPYTDTQYF | TGTGCCAGCAGTTTACCATACACAGATACGCAGTATTTT | TRBJ2-3 | few | 13 | TRBV28 | NA
CASSSVFSRANQPQHF | TGTGCCAGCAGTTCTGTCTTCTCCCGAGCGAATCAGCCCCAGCATTTT | TRBJ1-5 | NA | 16 | TRBV6-5 | NA
CSASLAGDYGEQYF | TGCAGTGCTAGTCTAGCGGGAGATTACGGCGAGCAGTACTTC | TRBJ2-7 | NA | 14 | TRBV20-1 | TRBD2
CASSPYQARSQETQYF | TGCGCCAGCAGCCCCTATCAGGCCAGGTCGCAGGAGACCCAGTACTTC | TRBJ2-5 | few | 16 | TRBV4-1 | NA
CSALGDPAQGPGELFF | TGCAGTGCCCTGGGAGACCCCGCCCAAGGACCCGGGGAGCTGTTTTTT | TRBJ2-2 | NA | 16 | TRBV20-1 | NA
CASSYTRQEDTQYF | TGTGCCAGCAGTTACACGAGACAGGAGGATACGCAGTATTTT | TRBJ2-3 | few | 14 | TRBV6-5 | NA
CASSSLGIPQETQYF | TGTGCCAGCAGCTCCCTGGGGATACCGCAAGAGACCCAGTACTTC | TRBJ2-5 | NA | 15 | TRBV6-1 | NA
CSAARSGATYEQYF | TGCAGTGCCGCCCGTAGCGGGGCCACCTACGAGCAGTACTTC | TRBJ2-7 | NA | 14 | TRBV20-1 | TRBD2
CASSQGTSAYYEQYF | TGTGCCAGCAGCCAAGGAACTAGCGCGTACTACGAGCAGTACTTC | TRBJ2-7 | few | 15 | TRBV11-3 | TRBD2
CSASLTGSTDTQYF | TGCAGTGCTAGTCTGACAGGTAGCACGGATACGCAGTATTTT | TRBJ2-3 | NA | 14 | TRBV20-1 | NA
CASSYSSVIAFF | TGTGCCAGCAGTTACTCGTCCGTTATAGCTTTCTTT | TRBJ1-1 | NA | 12 | TRBV6-2/TRBV6-3 | NA
CASRPKPGLAGDNEQFF | TGTGCCAGCAGGCCTAAACCGGGACTAGCGGGAGACAATGAGCAGTTCTTC | TRBJ2-1 | few | 17 | TRBV3-1 | TRBD2
CSARAAYSNQPQHF | TGCAGTGCTAGAGCCGCTTATAGCAATCAGCCCCAGCATTTT | TRBJ1-5 | many | 14 | TRBV20-1 | NA
CASSSPGRQKGRYEQYF | TGTGCCAGCAGCTCCCCGGGACGTCAAAAAGGACGCTACGAGCAGTACTTC | TRBJ2-7 | few | 17 | TRBV7-2 | NA
CASSLGLAGRADTQYF | TGTGCCAGCAGTTTGGGACTAGCGGGAAGGGCAGATACGCAGTATTTT | TRBJ2-3 | few | 16 | TRBV7-2 | TRBD2
CASSDAGTANYGYTF | TGTGCCAGCAGTGATGCCGGGACAGCTAACTATGGCTACACCTTC | TRBJ1-2 | few | 15 | TRBV6-2/TRBV6-3 | TRBD1
CASSQVYAGDYNEQFF | TGCGCCAGCAGCCAAGTGTATGCGGGAGACTACAATGAGCAGTTCTTC | TRBJ2-1 | few | 16 | TRBV4-3 | TRBD2
CASSPTPTPETQYF | TGTGCCAGCAGCCCGACACCAACGCCGGAGACCCAGTACTTC | TRBJ2-5 | few | 14 | TRBV6-1 | NA
CASSQDRWGGTDTQYF | TGCGCCAGCAGCCAAGATCGTTGGGGGGGAACAGATACGCAGTATTTT | TRBJ2-3 | NA | 16 | TRBV4-3 | TRBD2
CASSGEQGHQPQHF | TGTGCCAGCAGTGGGGAACAGGGCCATCAGCCCCAGCATTTT | TRBJ1-5 | few | 14 | TRBV2 | NA
CASSEGDTINYEQYF | TGTGCCAGCAGCGAGGGCGACACCATCAACTACGAGCAGTACTTC | TRBJ2-7 | many | 15 | TRBV7-2 | NA
CASSLEPRANYGYTF | TGTGCCAGCAGCTTAGAACCCCGGGCTAACTATGGCTACACCTTC | TRBJ1-2 | few | 15 | TRBV7-2 | NA
CASSSGPFYTF | TGTGCCAGCAGCTCGGGGCCTTTTTACACCTTC | TRBJ1-2 | few | 11 | TRBV12-3/TRBV12-4 | NA
CASSLVTGELFF | TGTGCCAGCAGCTTGGTCACCGGGGAGCTGTTTTTT | TRBJ2-2 | many | 12 | TRBV12-3/TRBV12-4 | NA
CSAPSGFGRNQPQHF | TGCAGTGCCCCCTCAGGCTTCGGGAGGAATCAGCCCCAGCATTTT | TRBJ1-5 | NA | 15 | TRBV20-1 | NA
CSGSFGGATEAFF | TGCAGCGGTTCCTTCGGGGGTGCCACTGAAGCTTTCTTT | TRBJ1-1 | few | 13 | TRBV29-1 | NA
CASSLRGGELFF | TGTGCCAGCAGCTTACGGGGCGGGGAGCTGTTTTTT | TRBJ2-2 | many | 12 | TRBV7-2 | NA
CASAMGQNYEQYF | TGTGCCAGTGCCATGGGACAGAACTACGAGCAGTACTTC | TRBJ2-7 | few | 13 | TRBV7-3 | TRBD1
CASSQEIKWAKNIQYF | TGCGCCAGCAGCCAAGAGATCAAGTGGGCCAAAAACATTCAGTACTTC | TRBJ2-4 | few | 16 | TRBV4-3 | NA
CSAGEQGAKPEAFF | TGCAGTGCGGGTGAACAGGGGGCAAAACCTGAAGCTTTCTTT | TRBJ1-1 | NA | 14 | TRBV20-1 | TRBD1
CASRLASGNEQFF | TGTGCCAGCAGACTAGCCAGCGGAAATGAGCAGTTCTTC | TRBJ2-1 | NA | 13 | TRBV7-2 | NA
CASSPAGRGGYGYTF | TGTGCCAGCAGCCCTGCAGGGAGGGGTGGCTATGGCTACACCTTC | TRBJ1-2 | many | 15 | TRBV12-3/TRBV12-4 | NA
CASSYYARSSYNEQFF | TGTGCCAGCAGTTATTACGCCCGTAGCTCCTACAATGAGCAGTTCTTC | TRBJ2-1 | NA | 16 | TRBV6-5 | NA
CASSDRVRSGELFF | TGTGCCAGCAGCGACCGAGTGAGGTCCGGGGAGCTGTTTTTT | TRBJ2-2 | NA | 14 | TRBV11-2 | NA
CASSLRLAGGPDIEQFF | TGCGCCAGCAGCCTTCGACTAGCGGGGGGGCCGGACATTGAGCAGTTCTTC | TRBJ2-1 | NA | 17 | TRBV5-1 | TRBD2
CASSQGWTGNGYEQYF | TGTGCCAGCAGCCAGGGGTGGACAGGGAATGGCTACGAGCAGTACTTC | TRBJ2-7 | few | 16 | TRBV3-1 | TRBD1
CASKKGLGSPLHF | TGTGCCAGTAAGAAGGGGCTAGGTTCACCCCTCCACTTT | TRBJ1-6 | NA | 13 | TRBV6-1 | NA
CASSLTGRPNNYGYTF | TGTGCCAGCAGCCTTACAGGGAGACCGAATAACTATGGCTACACCTTC | TRBJ1-2 | few | 16 | TRBV28 | NA
CSAGGVYYNEQFF | TGCAGTGCTGGGGGGGTTTACTACAATGAGCAGTTCTTC | TRBJ2-1 | few | 13 | TRBV20-1 | TRBD2
CASSERRNTEAFF | TGTGCCAGCAGTGAAAGAAGGAACACTGAAGCTTTCTTT | TRBJ1-1 | many | 13 | TRBV6-1 | NA